The count of the clone carrying this T cell receptor beta chain is one. The data originate from a study of CD8+CD57+ T cells in acquired aplastic anemia. The template used for profiling TCR beta VDJ and CDR3 was genomic DNA. TCRdb fed the reads into MiXCR, producing one record per CDR3 protein. The sample holds hundreds of thousands of distinct CDR3 sequences, under 40% seen once. V gave up 3 bases and J gave up 5 bases; unmatched junction bases: 10. Germline V CDR1 and CDR2: LNHNV, YYDKDF (reference sequence). The CDR3 is made up of 15 amino acids. An expansion of CD8+CD57+ cells by flow cytometry had been shown in patients chosen for sequencing.

Sequencing used sorted CD4+, CD8+, or CD8+CD57+ T cells (not recorded which) from PBMCs. The chain couples TRBV15 to TRBJ2-7, with TRBD1 identical over 7 bases. The sequence was obtained from a human donor with aplastic anemia. The CDR3 DNA sequence: TGTGCCACCAGCAGCCAGACAGGGACGGTTAACGAGCAGTACTTC. Protein: CATSSQTGTVNEQYF.